The 2 T cell receptor beta chains in this list originate from one sample, sequenced in a study of blood T cell repertoires in COVID-19 (dated by TCRdb to 2020 to 2022). The library came from the immunoSEQ multiplex PCR assay. In TCRdb, the immuneACCESS table is reduced to in-frame sequences with V and J assigned. These tables do not hold every clone; where another copy was compared, an unresolved V gene accounts for under half, and the others remain unexplained. The sample includes 150,000 to 200,000 clones, with around 90% observed a single time. The top ten constitute 6.5% to 8.5% of the sample. The sample taken for sequencing was peripheral blood. The receptors were gathered from a man aged 40-55 years with acute or convalescent COVID-19.

The chain joins TRBV5-1 to TRBJ1-2; possibly TRBD1 for D (6 bases). V shed 2 bases and J shed 3 bases, with 8 bases lying between them. The CDR3 is 13 amino acids. Per the germline V gene, CDR1 is SGHRS and CDR2 is YFSETQ. In DNA form, the CDR3 reads TGCGCCAGCAGCTTACAGGGTGACTATGGCTACACCTTC. It is translated as CASSLQGDYGYTF. Using reference TRBV5-1 and TRBJ1-2 for the parts outside the CDR3, the full variable domain is KAGVTQTPRYLIKTRGQQVTLSCSPISGHRSVSWYQQTPGQGLQFLFEYFSETQRNKGNFPGRFSGRQFSNSRSEMNVSTLELGDSALYLCASSLQGDYGYTFGSGTRLTVV.

The rearrangement joins TRBV28 to TRBJ1-2; D may be TRBD1 (6 bases). V was pared by 2 bases and J by 5 bases, with 6 bases between. Germline CDR1 MDHEN, CDR2 SYDVKM. The CDR3 is 12 residues long. Here the CDR3 DNA reads TGTGCCAGCAGTTTACAGGGGTATGGCTACACCTTC. This gives the protein CASSLQGYGYTF.